The 5 T cell receptor beta chains in this list originate from one sample, sequenced in a study of shared clonotypes between healthy human individuals. Data came from immunoSEQ multiplex PCR; TCRdb stores just in-frame clones and leaves some out. Of millions of clones in the sample, approximately 95% were seen once. Sequenced: naive CD4+ T cells sorted from blood. Subset specified: CD45RA+ positively selected. The receptors were gathered from a man between 18 and 35 years old in good health.

This clone was found once. V is TRBV4-3 and J is TRBJ2-1; 7 nucleotides match TRBD1. The J segment lost 5 bases and the V segment lost 4 bases, leaving 5 bases of the junction unmatched. Per germline, CDR1 LGHNA and CDR2 YSLEER. The CDR3 consists of 14 residues. The CDR3 nucleotides are TGCGCCAGCAGCCGGAACACAGGGGACAATGAGCAGTTCTTC. The encoded protein is CASSRNTGDNEQFF.

The chain has TRBV6-5 and TRBJ2-1; 8 bases align to TRBD2. The CDR3 length is 15 residues. V shed 5 bases, J shed 4 bases, and the junction held 7 bases outside the gene matches. CDR1 is MNHEY, CDR2 SVGAGI, per germline. The CDR3 region has the DNA TGTGCCAGCAGTCGACCGGGACTAGGATACAATGAGCAGTTCTTC. Translation gives CASSRPGLGYNEQFF.

The V and J genes are TRBV28 and TRBJ1-2; tentative D call: TRBD1 (6 bases). Germline V CDR1 and CDR2: MDHEN, SYDVKM. The CDR3 totals 13 residues. With 2 bases removed from V and 7 bases from J, the gap between germline ends came to 11 bases. CDR3 sequence: CASSLQGISGYTF. The DNA for the CDR3 is TGTGCCAGCAGTTTACAGGGGATTTCTGGCTACACCTTC.

The chain combines TRBV6-1 with TRBJ2-7; 7 bases fit TRBD1. Per germline, CDR1 MNHNS and CDR2 SASEGT. V lost 1 base, J lost 3 bases, and 3 bases stayed unmatched. The CDR3 is made up of 14 amino acids. The CDR3 sequence: CASSEGTGYYEQYF. CDR3 DNA: TGTGCCAGCAGTGAAGGGACAGGATACTACGAGCAGTACTTC.

The chain couples TRBV10-3 to TRBJ1-6; the D gene is possibly TRBD1 (5 bases). Germline V gene data show CDR1 as ENHRY and CDR2 as SYGVKD. Trimming pared 8 bases from V and 7 bases from J, leaving 9 bases between. The CDR3 loop spans 12 amino acids. CDR3 sequence reads: CAIGPGNSPLHF. The CDR3 bases are TGTGCCATCGGTCCAGGGAATTCACCCCTCCACTTT.